The clone carrying this TCR beta chain was found once. What it binds is not known. Only in-frame clones appear in the TCRdb table, and some are missing; sequencing was by immunoSEQ multiplex PCR. The data show about 130,000 clones, around 89% seen once. This record comes from a study of cytomegalovirus exposure and HLA in healthy donors. General study results and limits: One later analysis, an examination of the 100 to 150 validation repertoires, found that first-cohort TCR clusters tended to co-occur in them. The majority of TCR sequences were rare, yet some public TCRs appeared in many donors. As was reported, the classifier diagnosed cytomegalovirus status with high specificity and sensitivity.

The CDR3 has 17 residues. V shed 1 base and J shed 8 bases, with 22 bases lying between them. Germline CDR1 and CDR2: SGHAT and FQNNGV. The chain employs TRBV11-2 and TRBJ2-3, with D perhaps matching TRBD2 (6 bases). This receptor was taken from a woman in her 30s in good health and CMV-seropositive. Sample: PBMCs. The chain's CDR3 is CASSLVVGTEHSGTQYF. The CDR3 region has the DNA TGTGCCAGCAGCTTAGTAGTGGGGACTGAACATTCCGGTACGCAGTATTTT. The variable domain in full, with the rest retrieved from reference TRBV11-2 and TRBJ2-3, is EAGVAQSPRYKIIEKRQSVAFWCNPISGHATLYWYQQILGQGPKLLIQFQNNGVVDDSQLPKDRFSAERLKGVDSTLKIQPAKLEDSAVYLCASSLVVGTEHSGTQYFGPGTRLTVL.